This T cell receptor (beta chain) was found in a study of blood T cell repertoires in COVID-19. A single count supports this clone. The ends lost 5 bases at V and 4 bases at J; junction bases unmatched: 8. Germline assignment: CDR1 PRHDT and CDR2 FYEKMQ (reference sequence). The CDR3 is made up of 15 amino acids. Recruits, aged about 18 to 100 years, lived in 25 or so US areas. Resolution of symptoms, clearance, or two negative PCRs was present in recovered Cohort 3 donors. This table comes from immunoSEQ multiplex PCR, and its TCRdb copy is limited to in-frame clones, with some not included. The sample lists roughly 330,000 clones, around 87% occurring once.

The specimen was PBMCs or T cells enriched from blood (not recorded which). This sequence was found in a woman aged 25-40 years who had recovered from COVID-19. V and J are TRBV13 and TRBJ1-3; 7 bases align to TRBD1. CDR3: CASSLIGGEGNTIYF. CDR3 in DNA: TGTGCCAGCAGCCTAATAGGGGGCGAGGGAAACACCATATATTTT.